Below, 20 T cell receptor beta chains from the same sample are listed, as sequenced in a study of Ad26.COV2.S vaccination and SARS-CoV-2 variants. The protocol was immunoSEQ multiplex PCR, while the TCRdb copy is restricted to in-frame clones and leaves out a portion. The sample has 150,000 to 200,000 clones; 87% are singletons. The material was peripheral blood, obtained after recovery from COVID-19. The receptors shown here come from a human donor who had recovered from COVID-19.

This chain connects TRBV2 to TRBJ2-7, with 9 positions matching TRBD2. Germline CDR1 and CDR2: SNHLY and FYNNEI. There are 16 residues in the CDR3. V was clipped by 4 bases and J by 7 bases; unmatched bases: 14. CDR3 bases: TGTGCCAGCAGTGTGGGGAGCGGGAGGCCGCAATTAGAGCAGTACTTC. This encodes CASSVGSGRPQLEQYF. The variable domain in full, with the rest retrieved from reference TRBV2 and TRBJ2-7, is EPEVTQTPSHQVTQMGQEVILRCVPISNHLYFYWYRQILGQKVEFLVSFYNNEISEKSEIFDDQFSVERPDGSNFTLKIRSTKLEDSAMYFCASSVGSGRPQLEQYFGPGTRLTVT.

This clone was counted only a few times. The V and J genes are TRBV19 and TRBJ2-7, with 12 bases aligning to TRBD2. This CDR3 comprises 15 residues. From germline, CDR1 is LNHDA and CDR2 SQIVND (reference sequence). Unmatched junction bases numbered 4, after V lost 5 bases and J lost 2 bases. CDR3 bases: TGTGCCAGTAGTCCGACTAGCGGGAGTACCTACGAGCAGTACTTC. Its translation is CASSPTSGSTYEQYF.

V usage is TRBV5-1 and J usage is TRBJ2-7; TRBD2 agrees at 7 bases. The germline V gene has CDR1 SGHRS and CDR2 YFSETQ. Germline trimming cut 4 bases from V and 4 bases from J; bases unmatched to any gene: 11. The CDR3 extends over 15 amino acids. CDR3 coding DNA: TGCGCCAGCAGCCCCCGCGGGACTACCGATTACGAGCAGTACTTC. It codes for CASSPRGTTDYEQYF.

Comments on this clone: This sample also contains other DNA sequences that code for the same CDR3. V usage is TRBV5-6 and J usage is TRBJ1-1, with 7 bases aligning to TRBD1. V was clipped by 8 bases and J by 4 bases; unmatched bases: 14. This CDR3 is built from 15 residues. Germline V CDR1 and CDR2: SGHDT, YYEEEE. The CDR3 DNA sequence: TGTGCCAGTAGCCGCCGAACAGGGGTGGGCACTGAAGCTTTCTTT. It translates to CASSRRTGVGTEAFF. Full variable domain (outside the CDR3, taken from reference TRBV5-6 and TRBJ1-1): DAGVTQSPTHLIKTRGQQVTLRCSPKSGHDTVSWYQQALGQGPQFIFQYYEEEERQRGNFPDRFSGHQFPNYSSELNVNALLLGDSALYLCASSRRTGVGTEAFFGQGTRLTVV.

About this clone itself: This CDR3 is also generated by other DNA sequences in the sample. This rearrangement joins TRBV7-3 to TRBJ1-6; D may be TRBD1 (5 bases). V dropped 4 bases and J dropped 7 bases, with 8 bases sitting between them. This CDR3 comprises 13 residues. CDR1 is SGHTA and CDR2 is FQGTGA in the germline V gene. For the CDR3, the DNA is TGTGCCAGCAGCTCCGGGGGGAATTCACCCCTCCACTTT. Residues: CASSSGGNSPLHF.

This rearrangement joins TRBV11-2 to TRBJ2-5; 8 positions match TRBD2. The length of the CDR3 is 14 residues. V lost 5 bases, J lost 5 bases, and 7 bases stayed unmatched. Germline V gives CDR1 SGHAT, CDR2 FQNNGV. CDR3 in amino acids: CASSPRAGVETQYF. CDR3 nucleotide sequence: TGTGCCAGCAGCCCTCGAGCGGGAGTTGAGACCCAGTACTTC.

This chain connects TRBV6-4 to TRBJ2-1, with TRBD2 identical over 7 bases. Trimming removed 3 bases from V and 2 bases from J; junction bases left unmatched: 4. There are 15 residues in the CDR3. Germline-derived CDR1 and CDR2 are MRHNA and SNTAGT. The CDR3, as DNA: TGTGCCAGCAGTGAGCTGGGGGGGGCCTACAATGAGCAGTTCTTC. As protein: CASSELGGAYNEQFF.

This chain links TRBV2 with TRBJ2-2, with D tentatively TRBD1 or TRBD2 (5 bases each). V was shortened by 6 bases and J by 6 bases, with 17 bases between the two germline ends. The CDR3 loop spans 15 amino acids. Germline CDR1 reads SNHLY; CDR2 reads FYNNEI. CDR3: CASRAGTIHAGELFF. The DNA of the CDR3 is TGTGCCAGCAGAGCCGGGACCATTCACGCCGGGGAGCTGTTTTTT.

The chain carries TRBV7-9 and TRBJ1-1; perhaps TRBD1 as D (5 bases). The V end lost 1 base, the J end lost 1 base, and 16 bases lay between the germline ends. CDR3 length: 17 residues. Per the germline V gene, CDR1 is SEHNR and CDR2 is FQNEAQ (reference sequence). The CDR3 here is CASSLVRRQWENTEAFF. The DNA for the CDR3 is TGTGCCAGCAGCTTAGTGAGGAGACAGTGGGAGAACACTGAAGCTTTCTTT.

The CDR3 nucleotides read TGTGCCAGCAGCTTCAGGGATCGTAGGTCCGGGGAGCTGTTTTTT. It yields the protein CASSFRDRRSGELFF. V is TRBV7-2 and J is TRBJ2-2; D possibly corresponds to TRBD1 (5 bases). Trimming stripped 3 bases from V and 6 bases from J, with 14 bases between. There are 15 residues in the CDR3. Germline loops: CDR1 SGHTA, CDR2 FQGNSA.

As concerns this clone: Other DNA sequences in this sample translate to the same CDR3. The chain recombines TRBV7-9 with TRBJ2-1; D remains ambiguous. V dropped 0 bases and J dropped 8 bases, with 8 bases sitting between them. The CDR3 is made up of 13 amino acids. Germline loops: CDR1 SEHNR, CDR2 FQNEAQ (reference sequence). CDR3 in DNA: TGTGCCAGCAGCTTAGCGGATCTCGATGAGCAGTTCTTC. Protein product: CASSLADLDEQFF. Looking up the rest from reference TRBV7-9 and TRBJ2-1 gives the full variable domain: DTGVSQNPRHKITKRGQNVTFRCDPISEHNRLYWYRQTLGQGPEFLTYFQNEAQLEKSRLLSDRFSAERPKGSFSTLEIQRTEQGDSAMYLCASSLADLDEQFFGPGTRLTVL.

The CDR3 DNA sequence: TGTGCCAGCACCCCGGGACACGGGGGCGGGGAGACCCAGTACTTC. Protein sequence: CASTPGHGGGETQYF. The chain joins TRBV7-9 to TRBJ2-5, with D perhaps TRBD1 or TRBD2 (6 bases each). The ends were cut back, 7 bases at V and 5 bases at J, with 20 bases in the middle. The CDR3 covers 15 residues. CDR1 is SEHNR and CDR2 is FQNEAQ in the germline V gene (reference sequence).

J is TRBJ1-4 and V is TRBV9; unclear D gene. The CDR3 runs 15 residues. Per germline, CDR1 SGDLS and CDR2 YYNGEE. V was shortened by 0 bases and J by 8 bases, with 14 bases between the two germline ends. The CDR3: CASSVGGSIGEKLFF. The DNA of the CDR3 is TGTGCCAGCAGCGTAGGAGGTAGTATAGGGGAAAAACTGTTTTTT.

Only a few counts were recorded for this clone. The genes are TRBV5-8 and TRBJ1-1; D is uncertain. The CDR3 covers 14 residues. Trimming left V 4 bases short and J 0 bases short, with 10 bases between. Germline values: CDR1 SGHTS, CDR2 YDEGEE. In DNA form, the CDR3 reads TGTGCCAGCAGCCGCCACCCAATGAACACTGAAGCTTTCTTT. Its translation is CASSRHPMNTEAFF.

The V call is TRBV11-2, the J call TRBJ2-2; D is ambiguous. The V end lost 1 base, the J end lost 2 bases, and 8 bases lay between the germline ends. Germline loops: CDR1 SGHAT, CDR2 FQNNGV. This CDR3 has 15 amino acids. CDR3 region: CASSLALSNTGELFF. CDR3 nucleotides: TGTGCCAGCAGCTTAGCTCTCTCTAACACCGGGGAGCTGTTTTTT.

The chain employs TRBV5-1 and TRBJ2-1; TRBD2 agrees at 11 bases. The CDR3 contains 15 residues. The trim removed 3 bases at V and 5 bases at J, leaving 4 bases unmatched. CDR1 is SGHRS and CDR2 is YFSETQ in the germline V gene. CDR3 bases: TGCGCCAGCAGCTCCGCTAGCGGGGGGAACAATGAGCAGTTCTTC. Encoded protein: CASSSASGGNNEQFF.

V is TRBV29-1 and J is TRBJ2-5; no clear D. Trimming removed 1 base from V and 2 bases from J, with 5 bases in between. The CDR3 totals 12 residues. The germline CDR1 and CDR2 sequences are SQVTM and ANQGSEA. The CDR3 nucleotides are TGCAGCGTTGAAGTTTTGCAAGAGACCCAGTACTTC. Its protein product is CSVEVLQETQYF.

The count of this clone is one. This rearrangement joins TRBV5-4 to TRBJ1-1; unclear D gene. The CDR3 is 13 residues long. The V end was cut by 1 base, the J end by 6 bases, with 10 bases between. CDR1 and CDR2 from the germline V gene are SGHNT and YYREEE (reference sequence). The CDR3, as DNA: TGTGCCAGCAGCTTGACCGGCTCCTCTGAAGCTTTCTTT. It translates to CASSLTGSSEAFF.

CDR3 sequence reads: CASRPTGAKNIQYF. As DNA, the CDR3 is TGCGCCAGCAGGCCCACTGGGGCCAAAAACATTCAGTACTTC. The chain uses TRBV4-1 and TRBJ2-4; D gene ambiguous. With 6 bases removed from V and 1 base from J, the gap between germline ends came to 10 bases. This CDR3 comprises 14 residues. Germline CDR1 MGHRA, CDR2 YSYEKL.

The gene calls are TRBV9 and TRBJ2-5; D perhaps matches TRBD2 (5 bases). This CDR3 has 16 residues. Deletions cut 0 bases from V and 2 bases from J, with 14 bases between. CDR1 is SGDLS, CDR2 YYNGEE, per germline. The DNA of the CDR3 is TGTGCCAGCAGCGTAGGGTCGGGGAACTTACAAGAGACCCAGTACTTC. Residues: CASSVGSGNLQETQYF.